This TCR beta chain was sequenced in a study of T cell responses to AZD1222 COVID-19 vaccine. Assay used: immunoSEQ multiplex PCR; TCRdb lists only in-frame clones, some missing. The table has tens of thousands of clones, about 89% seen once. General study results and limits: Every sample of the repertoires postdated the peak T cell response. Regions 160-218 and 743-854 held dominance among vaccine-associated CD4 TCRs, which spanned spike. The reported proportion of spike-specific TCRs targeting unmutated variant regions was nearly half.

V gave up 6 bases and J gave up 0 bases, with 12 bases separating them. Per the germline V gene, CDR1 is SGHTA and CDR2 is FQGNSA. The CDR3 is made up of 15 amino acids. Samples with a second dose at about 4 or about 12 weeks were pooled together. This clone was observed a single time. Its target is unknown. J is TRBJ1-3 and V is TRBV7-2; D is undetermined. The specimen comprised peripheral blood, sampled 28 days after the second AZD1222 dose. This clonotype originated in an adult who received the AZD1222 COVID-19 vaccine. The DNA for the CDR3 is TGTGCCAGCAGTTCTTATTTTGGCTCTGGAAACACCATATATTTT. Translation gives CASSSYFGSGNTIYF.